The 10 T cell receptor beta chains listed next were all sequenced from one sample in a study of blood T cells in healthy people across ages. With a J-beta primer mix and a sample-barcoded 5' primer, a second PCR ran about 7 to 12 cycles. In TCRdb, the 5' RACE reads were re-called with MiXCR into one record per CDR3 protein. This sample carries 950,000 to 1,200,000 distinct CDR3 sequences, more than 30% of them seen once, and the ten largest clones take 10% to 15%. Sequencing was performed on blood. These receptors all stem from a young man in good health.

The V and J genes are TRBV20-1 and TRBJ1-1; 7 positions match TRBD1. The CDR3 length is 14 residues. The V and J ends lost 3 bases and 0 bases, in that order; junction bases with no gene match: 4. CDR1 is DFQATT and CDR2 is SNEGSKA in the germline V gene (reference sequence). The CDR3 is CSASRGQMNTEAFF. The CDR3 DNA reads as TGCAGTGCTAGCCGGGGACAGATGAACACTGAAGCTTTCTTT.

This clonotype came up once. Being one base from a much bigger clone, this may be a read error. The rearrangement joins TRBV11-2 to TRBJ2-1; D might be TRBD2 (5 bases). The germline CDR1 and CDR2 sequences are SGHAT and FQNNGV. Trimming cost V 3 bases and J 13 bases, with 13 bases left between them. The CDR3 contains 12 residues. CDR3 nucleotide sequence: TGTGCCAGCAGCTTGTGGGGAGAGACCCAGTTCTTC. It yields the protein CASSLWGETQFF.

This chain uses TRBV7-6 with TRBJ2-5; a weak D match, TRBD2 (6 bases). Germline assignment: CDR1 SGHVS and CDR2 FNYEAQ. Trimming cost V 0 bases and J 3 bases, with 11 bases left between them. The CDR3 spans 15 residues. In nucleotides, the CDR3 is TGTGCCAGCAGCTTAGCGGTTGGCGGGGAAGAGACCCAGTACTTC. It translates to CASSLAVGGEETQYF.

V and J are TRBV7-2 and TRBJ1-5, with 8 bases that match TRBD1. This CDR3 is 16 amino acids long. Per the germline V gene, CDR1 is SGHTA and CDR2 is FQGNSA. J gave up 0 bases and V 4 bases, and 5 bases lay outside the gene matches. This chain's CDR3 is CASSSLTGGSNQPQHF. CDR3 bases: TGTGCCAGCAGCTCCCTTACAGGGGGTAGCAATCAGCCCCAGCATTTT.

This clonotype was found a few times. The DNA of the CDR3 is TGTGCCAGCAGCTTAGTTCGGGTGGACTACACGACAGATACGCAGTATTTT. Protein: CASSLVRVDYTTDTQYF. The rearrangement links TRBV7-2 to TRBJ2-3; the D gene is possibly TRBD2 (6 bases). Germline V lookup: CDR1 SGHTA, CDR2 FQGNSA. The length of the CDR3 is 17 residues. V lost 1 base and J 3 bases, leaving 17 bases between the germline ends.

This clonotype was counted between two and nine times. The chain is built from TRBV4-1 and TRBJ2-3, with D hard to call. Per germline, CDR1 MGHRA and CDR2 YSYEKL. Trimming cost V 4 bases and J 6 bases, with 14 bases left between them. The CDR3 has 14 amino acids. The DNA for the CDR3 is TGCGCCAGCAGCCCTAGTGCCAATCCTGATACGCAGTATTTT. The encoded protein is CASSPSANPDTQYF.

This clonotype was observed a handful of times. This chain connects TRBV29-1 to TRBJ1-5; 7 nucleotides agree with TRBD1. Trimming took 6 bases from V and 5 from J; bases not matched to a gene: 10. The CDR3 is 14 amino acids. CDR1 and CDR2 from the germline V gene are SQVTM and ANQGSEA. This chain's CDR3 is CSVEMTGSDQPQHF. The DNA of the CDR3 is TGCAGCGTAGAGATGACAGGGTCGGATCAGCCCCAGCATTTT.

The rearrangement uses TRBV29-1 and TRBJ2-2; D is perhaps TRBD1 (6 bases). CDR3 length equals 13 residues. Germline values: CDR1 SQVTM, CDR2 ANQGSEA. Trimming took 8 bases from V and 2 from J, leaving 12 bases between them. The CDR3 sequence: CSSGTTNTGELFF. The CDR3 nucleotides read TGCAGCTCAGGGACAACTAACACCGGGGAGCTGTTTTTT.

The V and J genes are TRBV6-2 or TRBV6-3 and TRBJ1-1; TRBD1 matches at 7 bases. With 6 bases clipped from V and 4 bases from J, the junction kept 8 bases outside the gene matches. This CDR3 contains 14 residues. Germline loops: CDR1 MNHEY, CDR2 SVGEGT. This chain's CDR3 is CASRLQGKGTEAFF. CDR3 bases: TGTGCCAGCAGACTACAGGGGAAGGGCACTGAAGCTTTCTTT.

This clonotype was observed a few times. The chain carries TRBV5-5 and TRBJ2-5; D is unresolved. The CDR3 consists of 15 residues. The germline CDR1 and CDR2 sequences are SGHKS and YYEKEE (reference sequence). Trimming shortened V by 2 bases and J by 3 bases, and 14 bases separated the two germline ends. This CDR3 reads CASSFYGQVEETQYF. The DNA of the CDR3 is TGTGCCAGCAGCTTCTACGGCCAGGTAGAAGAGACCCAGTACTTC.